Given below is one TCR beta chain in context. What it binds is unknown. In the PCR, 60 Vbeta and 13 Jbeta primers were used. Here immunoSEQ multiplex PCR was the method, and the copy in TCRdb shows in-frame clones only, minus some. The table has around 97,000 clones, roughly 10% seen once; the top ten hold 5.1%. The sample is drawn from a study of cytomegalovirus exposure and HLA in healthy donors. Study-wide results and limits: A later analysis, which compared TCR beta chains of equal frequency, found the HLA-associated ones more clonally expanded. The authors reported that TCR beta sequences could predict HLA-A and HLA-B alleles. These predictions were accurate for most subjects in the first cohort.

V shed 6 bases, J shed 6 bases, and the junction held 10 bases outside the gene matches. CDR1 is MNHNS and CDR2 is SASEGT in the germline V gene. The CDR3 runs to 15 residues. Donors were nominally healthy when sampled, though unrecorded immune exposures were likely. The sequenced sample consisted of PBMCs. The chain has TRBV6-1 and TRBJ1-5; 8 bases fit TRBD1. The clonotype originates from a man aged 50-60 years in good health and CMV-seropositive. In DNA form, the CDR3 reads TGTGCCAGCAGCAAAAACGGACAGGGCGGTCAGCCCCAGCATTTT. It codes for CASSKNGQGGQPQHF.